The T cell receptor beta chain under discussion was sequenced for a study of kidney transplant recipient with SARS-CoV-2 infection. Via MiXCR, TCRdb re-called the reads, giving one row per CDR3 protein. In the table there are some 220,000 distinct CDR3 sequences, 29% of which are singletons. This CDR3 comprises 13 residues. Germline CDR1 MNHEY, CDR2 SVGEGT. About this clonotype itself: A much bigger clone sits one base away, suggesting this may be a read error.

The starting material was a blood sample, obtained at baseline and on roughly day 110 from a kidney transplant recipient. The receptor was derived from a male patient in his 30s who had COVID-19 and was a kidney transplant recipient. Some T cells may be the graft donor's. V gene TRBV6-2 or TRBV6-3 combines with J gene TRBJ2-5; D not certain. Matching the DNA end better, TRBJ2-7 makes the J call doubtful. In DNA form, the CDR3 reads TGTGCCAGCGGACCCGGGCCTTCCTACGAGCAGTACTTC. Translating gives CASGPGPSYEQYF.